Listed here are 16 T cell receptor beta chains from one sample, sequenced in a study of identical twins. TCRdb reprocessed the 5' RACE reads via MiXCR and lists one record per CDR3 protein. The top ten clones hold roughly 4% of a sample with roughly 690,000 distinct CDR3 sequences, 21% of them seen once. The data were also submitted as part of a second study, on T cells expressing NK-cell markers.

Sequencing was performed on PBMCs. These receptors originate from a young woman in good health.

In its sample, this clonotype was seen a few times. The rearrangement joins TRBV5-6 to TRBJ2-1; TRBD2 aligns across 7 bases. Losses at the gene ends were 4 bases for V and 9 bases for J; bases not matched to a gene: 10. This CDR3 is 14 amino acids long. Germline V gene sequence: CDR1 SGHDT, CDR2 YYEEEE. DNA of the CDR3: TGTGCCAGCAGCCGCGGGACTACCGAATCTGAGCAGTTCTTC. Protein product: CASSRGTTESEQFF.

This clonotype was found once. For the CDR3, the DNA is TGCGCCAGCGGTAGGGACAGACAAGTCAACACTGAAGCTTTCTTT. The encoded protein is CASGRDRQVNTEAFF. This chain uses TRBV5-1 with TRBJ1-1; TRBD1 matches at 7 bases. V gave up 7 bases and J gave up 2 bases; unmatched junction bases: 11. Germline CDR1 is SGHRS and CDR2 is YFSETQ. CDR3 length: 15 residues. Full variable domain (rest looked up from reference TRBV5-1 and TRBJ1-1): KAGVTQTPRYLIKTRGQQVTLSCSPISGHRSVSWYQQTPGQGLQFLFEYFSETQRNKGNFPGRFSGRQFSNSRSEMNVSTLELGDSALYLCASGRDRQVNTEAFFGQGTRLTVV.

At least ten counts were recorded for this clonotype. The rearrangement links TRBV20-1 to TRBJ2-3; D is perhaps TRBD1 (8 bases). The CDR3 runs 13 residues. Trimming cost V 4 bases and J 4 bases, with 12 bases left between them. Germline lookup yields CDR1 DFQATT and CDR2 SNEGSKA (reference sequence). For the CDR3, the DNA is TGCAGTGCTACCACAGGGGGGGCAGATACGCAGTATTTT. Translating gives CSATTGGADTQYF.

This clonotype was found a few times. The chain links TRBV6-5 to TRBJ2-1, with 14 bases aligning to TRBD2. This CDR3 spans 18 amino acids. After removal of 6 bases from V and 5 bases from J, the junction contained 12 bases not matched to a gene. CDR1 and CDR2 (germline): MNHEY, SVGAGI. The CDR3 nucleotides are TGTGCCAGCAGACTCGGGGGACTAGCGGGGGACGAGAACAATGAGCAGTTCTTC. Amino acid sequence: CASRLGGLAGDENNEQFF.

There are a few counts of this clonotype. The chain joins TRBV5-1 to TRBJ2-1; D may match TRBD1 or TRBD2 (5 bases each). The germline V gene has CDR1 SGHRS and CDR2 YFSETQ. Deletions cut 4 bases from V and 15 bases from J, with 20 bases between. This CDR3 is built from 13 residues. The CDR3 loop reads CASSVPGAGSLFF. In DNA form, the CDR3 reads TGCGCCAGCAGCGTACCCGGGGCAGGGAGTTTGTTCTTC.

The CDR3 reads CASSLALTSLMTYNEQFF. DNA of the CDR3: TGTGCCAGCAGCTTAGCGCTAACGTCCCTGATGACCTACAATGAGCAGTTCTTC. This rearrangement joins TRBV11-1 to TRBJ2-1; D gene ambiguous. The CDR3 runs to 18 residues. Germline assignment: CDR1 SGHAT and CDR2 FQDESV (reference sequence). V was trimmed by 0 bases and J by 2 bases, leaving 17 bases between them.

The chain uses TRBV12-3 or TRBV12-4 and TRBJ2-1; D gene ambiguous. V was clipped by 1 base and J by 2 bases, with 12 bases between them. This CDR3 region has 16 residues. The CDR3 protein is CASSLEAVTPYNEQFF. The CDR3 DNA is TGTGCCAGCAGTTTAGAGGCGGTTACCCCCTACAATGAGCAGTTCTTC.

This clonotype was seen more than once but under ten times. The chain recombines TRBV11-2 with TRBJ1-1; TRBD1 aligns across 7 bases. Germline loops: CDR1 SGHAT, CDR2 FQNNGV. The CDR3 extends over 14 amino acids. V trimming: 2 bases; J trimming: 5 bases; junction bases outside the gene matches: 5. The CDR3 spells CASSLTGARTEAFF. CDR3 sequence (DNA): TGTGCCAGCAGCTTAACAGGGGCGCGTACTGAAGCTTTCTTT.

This chain joins TRBV20-1 and TRBJ2-1; 9 nucleotides match TRBD2. The CDR3 consists of 13 residues. V lost 6 bases and J lost 9; bases outside the gene matches: 9. The germline gives CDR1 DFQATT, CDR2 SNEGSKA (reference sequence). The CDR3 here is CSAQGLAKVEQFF. The CDR3 DNA follows: TGCAGTGCCCAAGGACTAGCGAAGGTTGAGCAGTTCTTC.

This clonotype was observed a few times. V usage is TRBV7-6 and J usage is TRBJ1-1; D possibly corresponds to TRBD1 (6 bases). V was pared by 1 base and J by 1 base, with 10 bases between. CDR3 length equals 15 residues. Per the germline V gene, CDR1 is SGHVS and CDR2 is FNYEAQ. The CDR3 sequence: CASSLEGQPNTEAFF. The CDR3 DNA reads as TGTGCCAGCAGCTTAGAAGGACAGCCGAACACTGAAGCTTTCTTT. Full variable domain (remainder filled in from reference TRBV7-6 and TRBJ1-1): GAGVSQSPRYKVTKRGQDVALRCDPISGHVSLYWYRQALGQGPEFLTYFNYEAQQDKSGLPNDRFSAERPEGSISTLTIQRTEQRDSAMYRCASSLEGQPNTEAFFGQGTRLTVV.

The gene calls are TRBV10-2 and TRBJ2-7, with D unresolved. The CDR3 sequence is 11 residues long. Trimming removed 4 bases from V and 3 bases from J, with 4 bases in between. Germline lookup yields CDR1 WSHSY and CDR2 SAAADI. Here the CDR3 reads CASSGFYEQYF. CDR3 nucleotide sequence: TGCGCCAGCAGTGGTTTCTACGAGCAGTACTTC.

The rearrangement joins TRBV7-9 to TRBJ2-3; D call uncertain. CDR1 is SEHNR and CDR2 is FQNEAQ in the germline V gene (reference sequence). The germline V and J ends were trimmed by 0 bases and 4 bases, with 11 bases remaining between them. CDR3 length equals 15 residues. The CDR3 here is CASSLALWGADTQYF. CDR3 nucleotide sequence: TGTGCCAGCAGCTTAGCGCTCTGGGGTGCAGATACGCAGTATTTT.

This chain connects TRBV12-3 or TRBV12-4 to TRBJ2-7; a possible D gene is TRBD2 (5 bases). This CDR3 contains 14 residues. V shed 3 bases and J shed 2 bases, with 11 bases lying between them. In DNA, the CDR3 is TGTGCCAGCAGTTTTTCTCGGGAAACCTACGAGCAGTACTTC. Residues: CASSFSRETYEQYF.

This clonotype was seen a few times. The gene calls are TRBV14 and TRBJ1-1; D ambiguous. Germline V gene sequence: CDR1 SGHDN, CDR2 FVKESK. This CDR3 comprises 15 residues. Trimming removed 4 bases from V and 1 base from J, with 13 bases in between. The CDR3 loop reads CASSRYKNTNTEAFF. CDR3 DNA sequence: TGTGCCAGCAGCCGCTATAAAAACACGAACACTGAAGCTTTCTTT.

This clonotype was seen a few times. The chain couples TRBV12-3 or TRBV12-4 to TRBJ2-5; D may correspond to TRBD1 or TRBD2 (5 bases each). Between the trimmed V and J ends, which lost 6 bases and 1 base, there was a span of 18 bases. The CDR3 totals 16 residues. The CDR3 DNA reads as TGTGCCAGCAGCCGTGGGACCGCTACCTCCCAAGAGACCCAGTACTTC. Residues: CASSRGTATSQETQYF.

The gene calls are TRBV20-1 and TRBJ1-5; 9 bases agree with TRBD1. Trimming took 5 bases from V and 1 from J; bases not matched to a gene: 6. Germline CDR1 is DFQATT and CDR2 is SNEGSKA (reference sequence). CDR3 length equals 15 residues. The CDR3 nucleotides read TGCAGTGCTCACAAACAGGGGGCGAGCAATCAGCCCCAGCATTTT. It is translated as CSAHKQGASNQPQHF.